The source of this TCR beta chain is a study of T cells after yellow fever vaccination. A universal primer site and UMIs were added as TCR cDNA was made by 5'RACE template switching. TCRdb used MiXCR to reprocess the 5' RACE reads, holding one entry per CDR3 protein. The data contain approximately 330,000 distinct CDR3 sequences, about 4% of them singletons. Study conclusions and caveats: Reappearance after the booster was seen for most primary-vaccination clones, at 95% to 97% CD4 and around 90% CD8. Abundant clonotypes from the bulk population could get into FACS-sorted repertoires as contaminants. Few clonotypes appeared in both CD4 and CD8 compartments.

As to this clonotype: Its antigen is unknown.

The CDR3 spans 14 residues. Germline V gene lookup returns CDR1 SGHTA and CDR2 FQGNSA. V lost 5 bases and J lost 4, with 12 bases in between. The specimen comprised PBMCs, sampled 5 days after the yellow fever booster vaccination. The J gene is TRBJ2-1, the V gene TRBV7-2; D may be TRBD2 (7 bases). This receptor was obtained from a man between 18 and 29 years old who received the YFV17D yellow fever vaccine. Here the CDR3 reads CASSGRGGYNEQFF. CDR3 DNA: TGTGCCAGCAGCGGAAGGGGGGGGTACAATGAGCAGTTCTTC.